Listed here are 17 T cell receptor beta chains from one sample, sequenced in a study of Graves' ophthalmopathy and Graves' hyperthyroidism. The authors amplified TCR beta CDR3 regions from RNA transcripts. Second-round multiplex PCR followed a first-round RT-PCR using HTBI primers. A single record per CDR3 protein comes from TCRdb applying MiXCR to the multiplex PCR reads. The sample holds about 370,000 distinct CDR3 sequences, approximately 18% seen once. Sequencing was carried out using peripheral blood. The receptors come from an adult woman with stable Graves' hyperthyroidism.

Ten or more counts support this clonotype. The CDR3 DNA reads as TGCAGTGCCTTGGACTCATACCCGAACACTGAAGCTTTCTTT. Translation gives CSALDSYPNTEAFF. The V call is TRBV20-1, the J call TRBJ1-1; D call uncertain. V was shortened by 6 bases and J by 1 base, with 15 bases between the two germline ends. This CDR3 region has 14 residues. Germline lookup yields CDR1 DFQATT and CDR2 SNEGSKA (reference sequence).

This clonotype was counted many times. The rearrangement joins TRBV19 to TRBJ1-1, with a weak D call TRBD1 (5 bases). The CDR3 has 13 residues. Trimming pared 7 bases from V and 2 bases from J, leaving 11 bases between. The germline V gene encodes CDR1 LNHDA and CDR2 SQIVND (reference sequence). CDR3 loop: CASKGRANTEAFF. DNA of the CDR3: TGTGCCAGTAAGGGCAGGGCAAACACTGAAGCTTTCTTT.

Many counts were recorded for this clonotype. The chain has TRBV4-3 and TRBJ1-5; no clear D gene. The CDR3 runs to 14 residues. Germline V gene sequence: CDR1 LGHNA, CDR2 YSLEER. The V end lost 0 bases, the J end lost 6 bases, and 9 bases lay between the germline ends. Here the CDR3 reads CASSQDLGPQPQHF. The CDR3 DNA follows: TGCGCCAGCAGCCAAGATCTGGGCCCTCAGCCCCAGCATTTT.

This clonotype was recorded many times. As DNA, the CDR3 is TGCAGTGCTAGTGTAGCTGGGGGCCGGGGGGAGACCCAGTACTTC. Translated, it gives CSASVAGGRGETQYF. The chain couples TRBV20-1 to TRBJ2-5; the D gene could be TRBD1 or TRBD2 (6 bases each). The length of the CDR3 is 15 residues. Germline CDR1 reads DFQATT; CDR2 reads SNEGSKA (reference sequence). Trimming stripped 3 bases from V and 5 bases from J, with 19 bases between.

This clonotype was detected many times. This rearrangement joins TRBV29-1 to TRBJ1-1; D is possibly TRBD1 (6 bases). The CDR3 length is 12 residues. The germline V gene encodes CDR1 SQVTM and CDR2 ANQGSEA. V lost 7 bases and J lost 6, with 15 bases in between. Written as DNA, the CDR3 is TGCAGCGGGGGGCTGGGGGCCCCTGAAGCTTTCTTT. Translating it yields CSGGLGAPEAFF.

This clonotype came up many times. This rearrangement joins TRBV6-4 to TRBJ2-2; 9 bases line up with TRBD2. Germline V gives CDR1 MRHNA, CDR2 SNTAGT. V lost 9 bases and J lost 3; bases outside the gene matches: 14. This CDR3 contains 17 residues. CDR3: CASSLDSGSPDTGELFF. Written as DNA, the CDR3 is TGTGCCAGTTCCCTCGATAGCGGGAGTCCGGACACCGGGGAGCTGTTTTTT.

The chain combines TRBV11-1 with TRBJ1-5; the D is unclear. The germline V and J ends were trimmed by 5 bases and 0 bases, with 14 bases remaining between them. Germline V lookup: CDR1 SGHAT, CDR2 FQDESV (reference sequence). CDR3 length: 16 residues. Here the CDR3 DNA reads TGTGCCAGCAGCGCGGGTAGGCAGAATAGCAATCAGCCCCAGCATTTT. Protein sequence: CASSAGRQNSNQPQHF.

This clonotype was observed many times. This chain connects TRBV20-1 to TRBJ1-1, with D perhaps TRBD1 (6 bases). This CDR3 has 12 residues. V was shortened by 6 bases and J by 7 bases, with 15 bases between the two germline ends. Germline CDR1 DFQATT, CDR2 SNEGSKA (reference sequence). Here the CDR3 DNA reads TGCAGTGCCTCACAGGGTCTAAATGAAGCTTTCTTT. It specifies CSASQGLNEAFF.

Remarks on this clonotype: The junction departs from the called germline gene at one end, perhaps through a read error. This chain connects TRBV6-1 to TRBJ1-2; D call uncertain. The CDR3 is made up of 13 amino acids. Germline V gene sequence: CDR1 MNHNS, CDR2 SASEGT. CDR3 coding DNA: TGTCCCAGCCTGCTGGCACAGCTCTATGGCTACACCTTC. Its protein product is CPSLLAQLYGYTF.

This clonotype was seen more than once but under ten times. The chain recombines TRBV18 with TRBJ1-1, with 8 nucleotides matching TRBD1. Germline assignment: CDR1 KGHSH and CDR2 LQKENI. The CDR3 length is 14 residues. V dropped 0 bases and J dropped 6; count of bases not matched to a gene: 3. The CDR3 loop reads CASSPPYRGAEAFF. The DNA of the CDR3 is TGTGCCAGCTCACCACCGTACAGGGGGGCTGAAGCTTTCTTT.

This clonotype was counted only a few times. CDR3 DNA: TGTGCCAGCAGTGGTGGCGGGAGCGGAAAGTGGGAGACCCAGTACTTC. Amino acid sequence: CASSGGGSGKWETQYF. V gene TRBV7-9 combines with J gene TRBJ2-5; 7 bases map to TRBD2. CDR3 size: 16 residues. The V gene's germline CDR1 is SEHNR and CDR2 FQNEAQ (reference sequence). Unmatched junction bases numbered 15, after V lost 6 bases and J lost 5 bases.

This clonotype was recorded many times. The CDR3 spells CASTKGLAGAGANVLTF. The CDR3 region has the DNA TGTGCCAGCACTAAAGGACTAGCGGGAGCTGGGGCCAACGTCCTGACTTTC. This sequence joins TRBV6-2 or TRBV6-3 and TRBJ2-6; TRBD2 aligns across 13 bases. With 7 bases clipped from V and 2 bases from J, the junction kept 5 bases outside the gene matches. Germline assignment: CDR1 MNHEY and CDR2 SVGEGT. This CDR3 spans 17 amino acids.

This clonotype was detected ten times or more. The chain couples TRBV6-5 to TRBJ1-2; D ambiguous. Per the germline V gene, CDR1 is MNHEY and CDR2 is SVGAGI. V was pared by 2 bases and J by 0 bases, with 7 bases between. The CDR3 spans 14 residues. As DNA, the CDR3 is TGTGCCAGCAGTTACCAAGAGACTAACTATGGCTACACCTTC. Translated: CASSYQETNYGYTF.

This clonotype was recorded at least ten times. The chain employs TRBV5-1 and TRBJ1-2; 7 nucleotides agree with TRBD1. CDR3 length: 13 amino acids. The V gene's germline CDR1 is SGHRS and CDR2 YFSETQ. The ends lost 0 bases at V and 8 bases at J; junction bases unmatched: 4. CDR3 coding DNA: TGCGCCAGCAGCTTGGCCCAGGGGGTGGGCTACACCTTC. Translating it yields CASSLAQGVGYTF.

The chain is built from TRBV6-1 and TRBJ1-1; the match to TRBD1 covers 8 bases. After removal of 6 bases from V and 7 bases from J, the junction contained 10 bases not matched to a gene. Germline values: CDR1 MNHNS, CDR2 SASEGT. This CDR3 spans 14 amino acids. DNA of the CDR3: TGTGCCAGCAGCGATCCACAGGGGGTGAGTGAAGCTTTCTTT. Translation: CASSDPQGVSEAFF.

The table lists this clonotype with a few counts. The CDR3 reads CSVVRQETQYF. CDR3 in DNA: TGCAGCGTTGTCCGCCAAGAGACCCAGTACTTC. This chain connects TRBV29-1 to TRBJ2-5; D is unclear. Germline CDR1 SQVTM, CDR2 ANQGSEA. V lost 4 bases and J lost 1, with 4 bases in between. This CDR3 is built from 11 residues.

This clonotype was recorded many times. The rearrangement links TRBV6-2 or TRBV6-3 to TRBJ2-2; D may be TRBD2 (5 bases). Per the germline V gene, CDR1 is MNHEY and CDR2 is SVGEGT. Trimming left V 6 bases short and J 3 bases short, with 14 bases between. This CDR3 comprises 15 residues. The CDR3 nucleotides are TGTGCCAGCAGCCATGGAGGCTCGTACACCGGGGAGCTGTTTTTT. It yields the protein CASSHGGSYTGELFF.